The 3 T cell receptor beta chains below all came from one sample that was sequenced in a study of response to subunit inactivated influenza vaccine. Via MiXCR, TCRdb re-called the RT-PCR reads, giving one row per CDR3 protein. The data contain over 650,000 distinct CDR3 sequences, around 18% of them singletons. The sequencing used PBMCs from blood, collected 5 days after vaccination. Source of these receptors: a man aged 50 or older who received an inactivated influenza vaccine.

This clonotype was picked up one time. The gene calls are TRBV5-1 and TRBJ2-5; D remains ambiguous. V was trimmed by 7 bases and J by 1 base, leaving 8 bases between them. Germline CDR1 is SGHRS and CDR2 is YFSETQ. This CDR3 comprises 12 residues. CDR3 DNA sequence: TGCGCCAGCTTCCGGGCCCAAGAGACCCAGTACTTC. Amino acid sequence: CASFRAQETQYF.

The genes are TRBV3-1 and TRBJ2-5; D is undetermined. The V and J ends lost 1 base and 6 bases respectively, with 6 bases between them. Looked up from germline, CDR1 is LGHDT and CDR2 is YNNKEL (reference sequence). The CDR3 has 12 amino acids. The CDR3, as DNA: TGTGCCAGCAGCCAAGCAGTTAAGACCCAGTACTTC. Its protein product is CASSQAVKTQYF.

The V and J genes are TRBV28 and TRBJ2-1; 7 bases are shared with TRBD1. Germline lookup yields CDR1 MDHEN and CDR2 SYDVKM. The CDR3 is 14 amino acids. The ends lost 7 bases at V and 8 bases at J; junction bases unmatched: 11. CDR3 residues: CASTTPTGTDEQFF. DNA of the CDR3: TGTGCCAGCACCACCCCGACAGGGACGGATGAGCAGTTCTTC.